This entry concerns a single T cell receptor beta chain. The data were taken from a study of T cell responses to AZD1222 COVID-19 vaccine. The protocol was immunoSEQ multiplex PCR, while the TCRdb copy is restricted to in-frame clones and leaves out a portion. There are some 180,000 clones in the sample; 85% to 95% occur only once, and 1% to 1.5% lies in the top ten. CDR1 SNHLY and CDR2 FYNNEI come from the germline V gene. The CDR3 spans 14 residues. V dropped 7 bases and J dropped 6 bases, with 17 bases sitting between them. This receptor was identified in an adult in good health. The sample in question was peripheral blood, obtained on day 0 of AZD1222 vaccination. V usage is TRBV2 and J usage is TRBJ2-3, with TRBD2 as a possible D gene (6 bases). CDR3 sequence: CASIPTAGSDTQYF. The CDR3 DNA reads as TGTGCCAGCATCCCCACGGCGGGGTCGGATACGCAGTATTTT.